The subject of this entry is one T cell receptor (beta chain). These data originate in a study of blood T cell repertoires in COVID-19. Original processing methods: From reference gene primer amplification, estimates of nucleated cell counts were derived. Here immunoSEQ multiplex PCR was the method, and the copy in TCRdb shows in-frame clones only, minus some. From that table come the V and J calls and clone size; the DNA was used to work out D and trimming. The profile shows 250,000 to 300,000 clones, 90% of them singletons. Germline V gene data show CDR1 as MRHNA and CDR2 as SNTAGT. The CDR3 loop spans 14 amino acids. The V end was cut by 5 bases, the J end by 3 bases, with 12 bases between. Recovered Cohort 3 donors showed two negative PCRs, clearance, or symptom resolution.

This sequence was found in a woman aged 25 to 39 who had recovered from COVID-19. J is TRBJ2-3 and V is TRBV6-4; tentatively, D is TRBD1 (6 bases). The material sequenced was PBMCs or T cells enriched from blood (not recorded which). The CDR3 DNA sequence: TGTGCCAGCAGTTCACAGGGTAATACAGATACGCAGTATTTT. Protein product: CASSSQGNTDTQYF.